The clone carrying this TCR beta chain has only a few counts. Its antigen remains unknown. The lymph nodes were axillary draining lymph nodes from breast cancer patients. CDR3 length: 13 amino acids. Trimming removed 5 bases at V and 6 bases at J, with 8 bases between. Per germline, CDR1 SGHAT and CDR2 FQNNGV. This sample is drawn from a study of breast tumors, draining lymph nodes, adjacent tissues. TCRdb fed the multiplex PCR reads into MiXCR, producing one record per CDR3 protein. The sample has about 120,000 distinct CDR3 sequences, just under 20% seen once. Findings and limits, study-wide: Tumor TCR diversity was below lymph nodes but above nontumor tissue. The lymph node origin of tumor T cells was framed as consistent with a hypothesis, not demonstrated.

This receptor was obtained from a female donor with breast cancer. Some clones in this sample may be carry-over from other donors' samples. The specimen sequenced was axillary lymph node tissue. The chain carries TRBV11-2 and TRBJ1-6; D call uncertain. CDR3 nucleotide sequence: TGTGCCAGCAGCGGGGTTCGTAATTCACCCCTCCACTTT. Protein product: CASSGVRNSPLHF. Looking up the rest from reference TRBV11-2 and TRBJ1-6 gives the full variable domain: EAGVAQSPRYKIIEKRQSVAFWCNPISGHATLYWYQQILGQGPKLLIQFQNNGVVDDSQLPKDRFSAERLKGVDSTLKIQPAKLEDSAVYLCASSGVRNSPLHFGNGTRLTVT.